Listed below are T cell receptor beta chains from one sample, sequenced in a study of cytomegalovirus exposure and HLA in healthy donors. TCRdb's table, derived via immunoSEQ multiplex PCR, lists solely in-frame clones and lacks some. The top ten hold 10% of the sample, which has approximately 170,000 clones, about four fifths seen once. Sequencing was carried out using PBMCs. These receptors all stem from a man aged 30 to 39 in good health and CMV-seropositive. CDR3s include the opening cysteine and the closing phenylalanine or tryptophan. D genes are given only for firm matches. The size entry is marked missing in some rows and otherwise reads once, few, many or a size class.

TRBJ2-1 | TRBV28 | . | . | TGTGCCAGCAGTAACGACAGAGATGAGCAGTTCTTC | CASSNDRDEQFF
TRBJ2-7 | TRBV5-5 | . | . | TGTGCCAGCAGCTTGGAAGCCAGGGGCGACGAGCAGTACTTC | CASSLEARGDEQYF
TRBJ1-1 | TRBV6-6 | . | . | TGTGCCAGCAGTTCCCTCGGGGCTGAAGCTTTCTTT | CASSSLGAEAFF
TRBJ1-4 | TRBV5-4 | TRBD1 | . | TGTGCCAGCAGCCCCGCACAGGGGGCGAGTACTAATGAAAAACTGTTTTTT | CASSPAQGASTNEKLFF
TRBJ2-2 | TRBV7-2 | . | few | TGTGCCAGCAGTCCCTCCACCGGGGAGCTGTTTTTT | CASSPSTGELFF
TRBJ1-1 | TRBV29-1 | . | . | TGCAGCGTTGCGGTTTTGGAGGGGACTGAAGCTTTCTTT | CSVAVLEGTEAFF
TRBJ1-5 | TRBV2 | . | . | TGTGCCAGCAGTTTGGGCCAGCCCCAGCATTTT | CASSLGQPQHF
TRBJ2-7 | TRBV6-5 | . | . | TGTGCCAGCAGTCAGGGAGGTAAGCAGTACTTC | CASSQGGKQYF
TRBJ1-5 | TRBV7-7 | . | . | TGTGCTAGCAGCCCATCTGGGCTCCTAAATCAGCCCCAGCATTTT | CASSPSGLLNQPQHF
TRBJ2-5 | TRBV9 | TRBD2 | . | TGTGCCAGCAGCGCTAGACTAGCGGGGGGAAGGAGTGAGACCCAGTACTTC | CASSARLAGGRSETQYF
TRBJ2-1 | TRBV18 | . | . | TGTGCCAGCTCCTCGGGAAGGGAGAATGAGCAGTTCTTC | CASSSGRENEQFF
TRBJ2-1 | TRBV7-2 | . | . | TGTGCCAGCAGCTTATCATTCAGGGTGGAGTACAATGAGCAGTTCTTC | CASSLSFRVEYNEQFF
TRBJ2-1 | TRBV7-3 | TRBD2 | . | TGTGCCAGCAGCCTCGGGACTAGCGGGAGGGATGAGCAGTTCTTC | CASSLGTSGRDEQFF
TRBJ2-1 | TRBV4-3 | . | few | TGCGCCAGCAGCCAAGATTTACAAAGGAGCAATGAGCAGTTCTTC | CASSQDLQRSNEQFF
TRBJ2-3 | TRBV10-3 | TRBD1 | . | TGTGCCATCAGTGACATTCGGGACAGGGGGCCCAAGTCGATTTTC | CAISDIRDRGPKSIF
TRBJ1-3 | TRBV28 | TRBD1 | . | TGTGCCAGCAGGTCGACAGGGAGAGAGTTAAACACCATATATTTT | CASRSTGRELNTIYF
TRBJ1-1 | TRBV13 | TRBD1 | few | TGTGCCAGCAGTTCCAGGACAGGGCTCACTGAAGCTTTCTTT | CASSSRTGLTEAFF
TRBJ2-3 | TRBV6-4 | . | . | TGTGCCAGCAGTCTGGACAGCGGCCCCACAGATACGCAGTATTTT | CASSLDSGPTDTQYF
TRBJ2-3 | TRBV5-1 | . | once | TGCGCCAGCAGCTTGGGAGCCCCGGTCCTCACAGATACGCAGTATTTT | CASSLGAPVLTDTQYF
TRBJ2-5 | TRBV5-1 | . | . | TGCGCCAGCAGCTTCGTCGGGGACCAAGAGACCCAGTACTTC | CASSFVGDQETQYF
TRBJ1-4 | TRBV19 | . | . | TGTGCCAGTAGTATACGACAGGCAAAGAATGAAAAACTGTTTTTT | CASSIRQAKNEKLFF
TRBJ2-7 | TRBV4-3 | . | few | TGCGCCAGCAGCCAAGAATGGCTCTCCTACGAGCAGTACTTC | CASSQEWLSYEQYF
TRBJ2-3 | TRBV5-1 | TRBD2 | once | TGCGCCAGCAGCTCCTCTAGCGGTAGCACAGATACGCAGTATTTT | CASSSSSGSTDTQYF
TRBJ2-5 | TRBV28 | . | . | TGTGCCAGCACTCCGCGGACAGCCGTAAGGGAGACCCAGTACTTC | CASTPRTAVRETQYF
TRBJ2-7 | TRBV7-8 | TRBD1 | . | TGTGCCAGCAGCCTGGGACAGACGACCTACGAGCAGTACTTC | CASSLGQTTYEQYF
TRBJ2-7 | TRBV5-1 | TRBD2 | . | TGCGCCAGCAGGTTGGCGGGAGCCTTCTACGAGCAGTACTTC | CASRLAGAFYEQYF
TRBJ1-5 | TRBV7-2 | TRBD1 | . | TGTGCCAGCAGTCGACAGGGGGCAAATCAGCCCCAGCATTTT | CASSRQGANQPQHF
TRBJ2-5 | TRBV5-1 | TRBD1 | . | TGCGCCAGCAGCTTGGGACAGGGAGAAGAGACCCAGTACTTC | CASSLGQGEETQYF
TRBJ2-7 | TRBV9 | TRBD1 | . | TGTGCCAGCAGCGAGGGGGCGGTGTCCTACGAGCAGTACTTC | CASSEGAVSYEQYF
TRBJ1-5 | TRBV28 | TRBD1 | few | TGTGCCAGCAGTTTCGGGACAGTGAGCAATCAGCCCCAGCATTTT | CASSFGTVSNQPQHF